This T cell receptor beta chain was obtained from a study of CD8 T cells in ankylosing spondylitis. Whole-study findings and limits: Characteristic of ankylosing spondylitis blood, it appeared, was a TCR beta motif comprising roughly 8 highly homologous variants. As reported, disease-linked clones showed significant enrichment in matched ankylosing spondylitis synovial fluid.

The CDR3 is made up of 15 amino acids. Trimming at V came to 3 bases and at J to 5 bases, leaving 6 bases not matched to a gene. The germline gives CDR1 SGHAT, CDR2 FQNNGV. Remarks on this clonotype: The antigen remains unidentified.

With molecular barcodes, quantitative 5'-RACE was used to make the TCR beta libraries. TCRdb itself ran the 5' RACE reads through MiXCR, one entry per CDR3 protein. Of a few hundred thousand distinct CDR3 sequences in the sample, approximately 20% are singletons; the top ten hold 15% to 20%. The TCR originated in a male donor with ankylosing spondylitis. The chain combines TRBV11-2 with TRBJ2-2; 7 bases fit TRBD1. Sequencing input: blood, either unsorted or a sorted T cell fraction (not recorded which). This CDR3 is CASSFQLQGTGELFF. In DNA form, the CDR3 reads TGTGCCAGCAGCTTTCAATTACAGGGGACCGGGGAGCTGTTTTTT.